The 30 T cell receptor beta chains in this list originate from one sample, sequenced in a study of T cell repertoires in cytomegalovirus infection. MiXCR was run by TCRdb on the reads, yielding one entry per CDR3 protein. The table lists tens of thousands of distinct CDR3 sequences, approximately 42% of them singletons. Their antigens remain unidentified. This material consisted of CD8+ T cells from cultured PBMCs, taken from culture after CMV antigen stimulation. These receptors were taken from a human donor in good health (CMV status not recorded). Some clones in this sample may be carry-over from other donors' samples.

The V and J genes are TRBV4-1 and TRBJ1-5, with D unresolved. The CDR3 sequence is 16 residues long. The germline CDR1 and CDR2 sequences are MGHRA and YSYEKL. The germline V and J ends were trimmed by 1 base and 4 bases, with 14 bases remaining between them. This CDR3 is CASSQVHGPPNQPQHF. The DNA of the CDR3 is TGCGCCAGCAGCCAAGTACACGGCCCGCCAAATCAGCCCCAGCATTTT.

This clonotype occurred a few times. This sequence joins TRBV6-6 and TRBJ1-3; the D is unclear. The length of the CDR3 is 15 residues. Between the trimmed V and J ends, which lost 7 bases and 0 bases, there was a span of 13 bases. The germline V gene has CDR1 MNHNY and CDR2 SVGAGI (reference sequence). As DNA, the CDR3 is TGTGCCAGCAACCGTTCGGGCCCCTCTGGAAACACCATATATTTT. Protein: CASNRSGPSGNTIYF.

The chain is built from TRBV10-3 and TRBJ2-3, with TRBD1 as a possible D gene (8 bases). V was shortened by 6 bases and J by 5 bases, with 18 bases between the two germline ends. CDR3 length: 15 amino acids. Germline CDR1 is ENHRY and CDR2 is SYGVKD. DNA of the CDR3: TGTGCCATCAGAGCGGGGACAGGAGGTATAGATACGCAGTATTTT. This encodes CAIRAGTGGIDTQYF.

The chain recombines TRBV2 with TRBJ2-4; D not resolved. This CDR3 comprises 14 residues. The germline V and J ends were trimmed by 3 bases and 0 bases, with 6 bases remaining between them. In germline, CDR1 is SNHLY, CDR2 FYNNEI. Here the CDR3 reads CASSDSIAKNIQYF. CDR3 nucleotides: TGTGCCAGCAGTGATTCGATAGCCAAAAACATTCAGTACTTC.

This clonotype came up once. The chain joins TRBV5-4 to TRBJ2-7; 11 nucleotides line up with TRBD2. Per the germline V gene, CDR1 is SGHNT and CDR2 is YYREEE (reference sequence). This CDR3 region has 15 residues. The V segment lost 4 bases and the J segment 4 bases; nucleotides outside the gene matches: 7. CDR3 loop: CASSGAGTSGYEQYF. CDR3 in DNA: TGTGCCAGCAGCGGTGCCGGGACTAGCGGTTACGAGCAGTACTTC.

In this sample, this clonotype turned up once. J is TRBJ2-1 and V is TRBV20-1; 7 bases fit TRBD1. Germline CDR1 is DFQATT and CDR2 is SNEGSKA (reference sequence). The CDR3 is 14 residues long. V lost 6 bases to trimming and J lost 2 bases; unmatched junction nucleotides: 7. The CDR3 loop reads CSARDRSTYNEQFF. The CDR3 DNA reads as TGCAGTGCCCGGGACAGAAGCACCTACAATGAGCAGTTCTTC.

For the CDR3, the DNA is TGTGCCAGCACCCCTGAAGGGGGCGAAGATACGCAGTATTTT. The encoded protein is CASTPEGGEDTQYF. The J gene is TRBJ2-3, the V gene TRBV12-3 or TRBV12-4; TRBD1 matches at 7 bases. CDR3 size: 14 residues. V dropped 7 bases and J dropped 5; count of bases not matched to a gene: 9.

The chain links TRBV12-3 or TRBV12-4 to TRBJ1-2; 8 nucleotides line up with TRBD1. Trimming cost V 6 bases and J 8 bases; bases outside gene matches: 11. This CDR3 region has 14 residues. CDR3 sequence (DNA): TGTGCCAGCAGCATAAGCAGGACAGGGTTCGGCTACACCTTC. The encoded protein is CASSISRTGFGYTF.

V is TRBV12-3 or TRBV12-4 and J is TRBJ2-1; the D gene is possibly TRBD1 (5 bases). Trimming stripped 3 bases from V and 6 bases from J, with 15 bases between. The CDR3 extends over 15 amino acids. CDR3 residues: CASSFGAFDLNEQFF. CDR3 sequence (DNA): TGTGCCAGCAGTTTTGGGGCTTTTGACCTCAATGAGCAGTTCTTC.

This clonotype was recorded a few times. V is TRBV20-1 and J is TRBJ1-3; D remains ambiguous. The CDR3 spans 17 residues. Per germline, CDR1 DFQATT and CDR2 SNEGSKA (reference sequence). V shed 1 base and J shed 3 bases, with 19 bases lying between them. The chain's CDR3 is CSARALDGDVSGNTIYF. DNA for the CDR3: TGCAGTGCTAGAGCATTGGATGGGGATGTGAGTGGAAACACCATATATTTT.

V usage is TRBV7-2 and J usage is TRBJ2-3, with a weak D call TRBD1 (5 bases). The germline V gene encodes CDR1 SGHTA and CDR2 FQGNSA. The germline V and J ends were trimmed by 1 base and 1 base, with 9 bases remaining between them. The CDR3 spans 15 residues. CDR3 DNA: TGTGCCAGCAGCTTAGTCGGCAGGGGCACAGATACGCAGTATTTT. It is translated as CASSLVGRGTDTQYF.

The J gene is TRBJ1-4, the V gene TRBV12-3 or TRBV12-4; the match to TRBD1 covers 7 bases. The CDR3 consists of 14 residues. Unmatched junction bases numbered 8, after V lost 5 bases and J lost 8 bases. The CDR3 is CASSLQGTREKLFF. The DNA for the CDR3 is TGTGCCAGCAGTCTACAGGGGACCAGAGAAAAACTGTTTTTT.

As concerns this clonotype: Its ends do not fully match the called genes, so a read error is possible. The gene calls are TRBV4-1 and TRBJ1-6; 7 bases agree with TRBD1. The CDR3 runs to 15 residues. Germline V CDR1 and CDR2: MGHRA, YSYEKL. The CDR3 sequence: CASSQDRGPGGPLHF. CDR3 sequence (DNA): TGTGCCAGCAGCCAAGATAGAGGGCCAGGGGGACCCCTCCACTTT.

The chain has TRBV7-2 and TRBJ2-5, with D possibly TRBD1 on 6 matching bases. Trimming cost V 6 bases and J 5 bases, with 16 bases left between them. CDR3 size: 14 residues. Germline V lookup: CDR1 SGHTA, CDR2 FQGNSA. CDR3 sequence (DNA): TGTGCCAGCAGAGGGACACTAAGCCAGGAGACCCAGTACTTC. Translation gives CASRGTLSQETQYF.

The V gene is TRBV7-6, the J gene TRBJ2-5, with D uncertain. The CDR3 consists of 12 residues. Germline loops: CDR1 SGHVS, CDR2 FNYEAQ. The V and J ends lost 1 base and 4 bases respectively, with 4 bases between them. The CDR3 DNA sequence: TGTGCCAGCAGCTTAGTCACAGAGACCCAGTACTTC. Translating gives CASSLVTETQYF.

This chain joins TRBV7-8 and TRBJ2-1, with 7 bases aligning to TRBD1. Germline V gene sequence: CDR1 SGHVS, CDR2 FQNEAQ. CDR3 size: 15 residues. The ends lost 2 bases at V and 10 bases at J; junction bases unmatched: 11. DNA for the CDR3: TGTGCCAGCAGCTTAACCCGACAGGGATACCAGGAGCAGTTCTTC. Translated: CASSLTRQGYQEQFF.

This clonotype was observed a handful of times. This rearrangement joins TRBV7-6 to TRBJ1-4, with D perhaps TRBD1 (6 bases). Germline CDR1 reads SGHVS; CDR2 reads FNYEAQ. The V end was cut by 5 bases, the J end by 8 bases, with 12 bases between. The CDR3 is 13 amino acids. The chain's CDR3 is CASSVSGEEKLFF. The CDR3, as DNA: TGTGCCAGCAGCGTATCAGGGGAAGAAAAACTGTTTTTT.

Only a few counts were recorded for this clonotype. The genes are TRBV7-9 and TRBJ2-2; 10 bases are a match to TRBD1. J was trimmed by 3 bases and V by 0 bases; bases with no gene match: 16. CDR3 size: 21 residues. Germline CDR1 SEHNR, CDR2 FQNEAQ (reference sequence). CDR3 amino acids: CASSLAEERDRGFLDTGELFF. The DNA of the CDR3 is TGTGCCAGCAGCTTAGCGGAAGAACGGGACAGGGGTTTTTTGGACACCGGGGAGCTGTTTTTT.

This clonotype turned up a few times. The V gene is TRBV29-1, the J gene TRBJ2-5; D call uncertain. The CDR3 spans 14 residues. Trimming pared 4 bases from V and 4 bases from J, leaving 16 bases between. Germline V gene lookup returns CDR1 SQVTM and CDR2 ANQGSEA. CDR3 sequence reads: CSVGEDVYGETQYF. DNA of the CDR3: TGCAGCGTTGGTGAGGACGTTTACGGAGAGACCCAGTACTTC.

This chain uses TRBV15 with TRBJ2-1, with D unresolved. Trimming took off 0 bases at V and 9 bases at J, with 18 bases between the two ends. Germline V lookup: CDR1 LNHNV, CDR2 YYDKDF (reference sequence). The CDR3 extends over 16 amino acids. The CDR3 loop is CATSRELGVGLSEQFF. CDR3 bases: TGTGCCACCAGCAGAGAGCTGGGCGTCGGGTTGTCTGAGCAGTTCTTC. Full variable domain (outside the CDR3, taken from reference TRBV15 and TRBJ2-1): DAMVIQNPRYQVTQFGKPVTLSCSQTLNHNVMYWYQQKSSQAPKLLFHYYDKDFNNEADTPDNFQSRRPNTSFCFLDIRSPGLGDTAMYLCATSRELGVGLSEQFFGPGTRLTVL.

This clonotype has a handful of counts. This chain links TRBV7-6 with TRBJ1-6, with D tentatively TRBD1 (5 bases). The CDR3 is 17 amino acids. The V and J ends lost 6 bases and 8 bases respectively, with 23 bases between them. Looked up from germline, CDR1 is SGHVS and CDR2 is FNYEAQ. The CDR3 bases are TGTGCCAGCAGTCCAGGGAGGTTCGAATTCGGGGATTCACCCCTCCACTTT. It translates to CASSPGRFEFGDSPLHF. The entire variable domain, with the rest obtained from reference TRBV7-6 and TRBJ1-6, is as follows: GAGVSQSPRYKVTKRGQDVALRCDPISGHVSLYWYRQALGQGPEFLTYFNYEAQQDKSGLPNDRFSAERPEGSISTLTIQRTEQRDSAMYRCASSPGRFEFGDSPLHFGNGTRLTVT.

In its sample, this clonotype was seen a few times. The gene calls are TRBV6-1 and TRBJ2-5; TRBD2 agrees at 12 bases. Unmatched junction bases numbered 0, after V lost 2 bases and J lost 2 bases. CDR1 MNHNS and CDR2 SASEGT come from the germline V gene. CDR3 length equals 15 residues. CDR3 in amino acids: CASSELAGGQETQYF. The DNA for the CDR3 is TGTGCCAGCAGTGAACTAGCGGGGGGGCAAGAGACCCAGTACTTC.

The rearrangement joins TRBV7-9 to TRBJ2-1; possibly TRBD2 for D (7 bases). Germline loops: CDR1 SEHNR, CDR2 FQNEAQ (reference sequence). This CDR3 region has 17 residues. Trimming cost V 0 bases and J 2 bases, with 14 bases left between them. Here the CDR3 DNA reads TGTGCCAGCAGCTTAGCAATCGGGGGGCCAGCCTACAATGAGCAGTTCTTC. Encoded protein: CASSLAIGGPAYNEQFF.

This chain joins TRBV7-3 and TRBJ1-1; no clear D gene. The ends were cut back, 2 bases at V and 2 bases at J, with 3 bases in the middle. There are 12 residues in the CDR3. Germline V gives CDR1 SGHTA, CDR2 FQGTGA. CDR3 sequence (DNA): TGTGCCAGCAGCTTAGTAAACACTGAAGCTTTCTTT. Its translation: CASSLVNTEAFF.

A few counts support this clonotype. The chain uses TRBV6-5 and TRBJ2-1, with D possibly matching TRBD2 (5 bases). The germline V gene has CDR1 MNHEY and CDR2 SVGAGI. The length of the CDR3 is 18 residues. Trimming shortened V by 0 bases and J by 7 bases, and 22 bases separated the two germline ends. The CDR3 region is CASSYSSGIPGWVNEQFF. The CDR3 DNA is TGTGCCAGCAGTTACTCCTCCGGGATCCCAGGTTGGGTGAATGAGCAGTTCTTC.

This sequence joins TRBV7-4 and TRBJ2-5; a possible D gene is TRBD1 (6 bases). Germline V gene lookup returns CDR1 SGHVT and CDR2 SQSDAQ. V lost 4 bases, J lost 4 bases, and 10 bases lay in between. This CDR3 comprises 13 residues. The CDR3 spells CASSSDRRETQYF. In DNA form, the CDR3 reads TGTGCCAGCAGCTCAGACAGGAGAGAGACCCAGTACTTC.

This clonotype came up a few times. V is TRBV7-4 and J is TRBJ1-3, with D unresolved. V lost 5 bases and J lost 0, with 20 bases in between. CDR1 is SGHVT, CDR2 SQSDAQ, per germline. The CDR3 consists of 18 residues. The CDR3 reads CASSDLLRGLSSGNTIYF. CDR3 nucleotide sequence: TGTGCCAGCAGCGACTTACTTAGAGGGTTAAGCTCTGGAAACACCATATATTTT. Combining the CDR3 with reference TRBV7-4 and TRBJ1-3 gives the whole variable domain GAGVSQSPRYKVAKRGRDVALRCDSISGHVTLYWYRQTLGQGSEVLTYSQSDAQRDKSGRPSGRFSAERPERSVSTLKIQRTEQGDSAVYLCASSDLLRGLSSGNTIYFGEGSWLTVV.

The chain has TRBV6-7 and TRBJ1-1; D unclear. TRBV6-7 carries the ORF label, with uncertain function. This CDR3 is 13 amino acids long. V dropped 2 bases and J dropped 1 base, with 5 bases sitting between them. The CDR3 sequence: CASSYLANTEAFF. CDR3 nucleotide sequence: TGTGCCAGCAGTTACCTGGCGAACACTGAAGCTTTCTTT.

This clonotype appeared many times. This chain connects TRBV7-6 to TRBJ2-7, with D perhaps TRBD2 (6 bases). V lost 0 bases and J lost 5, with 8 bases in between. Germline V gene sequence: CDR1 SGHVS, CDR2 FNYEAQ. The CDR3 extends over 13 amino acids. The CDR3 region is CASSLARRDEQYF. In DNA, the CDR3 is TGTGCCAGCAGCTTAGCACGGAGGGACGAGCAGTACTTC.

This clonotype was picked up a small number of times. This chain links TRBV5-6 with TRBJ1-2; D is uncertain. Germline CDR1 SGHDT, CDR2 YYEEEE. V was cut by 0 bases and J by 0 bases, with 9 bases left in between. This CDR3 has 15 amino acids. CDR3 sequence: CASSLVMETNYGYTF. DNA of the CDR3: TGTGCCAGCAGCTTGGTGATGGAAACTAACTATGGCTACACCTTC. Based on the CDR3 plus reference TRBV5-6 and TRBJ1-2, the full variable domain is DAGVTQSPTHLIKTRGQQVTLRCSPKSGHDTVSWYQQALGQGPQFIFQYYEEEERQRGNFPDRFSGHQFPNYSSELNVNALLLGDSALYLCASSLVMETNYGYTFGSGTRLTVV.